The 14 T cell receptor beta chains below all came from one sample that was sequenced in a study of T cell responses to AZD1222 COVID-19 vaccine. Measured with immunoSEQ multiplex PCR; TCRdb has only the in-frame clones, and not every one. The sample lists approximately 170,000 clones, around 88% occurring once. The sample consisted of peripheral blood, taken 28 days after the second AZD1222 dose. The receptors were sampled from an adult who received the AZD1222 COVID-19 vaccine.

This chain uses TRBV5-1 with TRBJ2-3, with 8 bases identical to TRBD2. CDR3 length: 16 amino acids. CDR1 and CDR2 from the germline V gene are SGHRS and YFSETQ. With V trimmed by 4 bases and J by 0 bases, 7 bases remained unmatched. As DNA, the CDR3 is TGCGCCAGCAGCCCCCTCGGCGGGGGGAGCACAGATACGCAGTATTTT. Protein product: CASSPLGGGSTDTQYF.

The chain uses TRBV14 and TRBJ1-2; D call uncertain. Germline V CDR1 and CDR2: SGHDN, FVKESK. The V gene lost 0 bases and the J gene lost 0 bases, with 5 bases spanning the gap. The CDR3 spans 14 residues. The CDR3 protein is CASSQDRSNYGYTF. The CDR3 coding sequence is TGTGCCAGCAGCCAAGATCGGTCTAACTATGGCTACACCTTC.

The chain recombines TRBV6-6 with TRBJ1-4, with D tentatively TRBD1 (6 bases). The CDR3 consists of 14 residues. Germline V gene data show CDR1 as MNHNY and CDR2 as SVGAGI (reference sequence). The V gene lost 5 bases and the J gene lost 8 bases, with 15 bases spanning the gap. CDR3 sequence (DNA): TGTGCCAGCAGTGATACGGGGGGGCAGGAAAAACTGTTTTTT. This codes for CASSDTGGQEKLFF.

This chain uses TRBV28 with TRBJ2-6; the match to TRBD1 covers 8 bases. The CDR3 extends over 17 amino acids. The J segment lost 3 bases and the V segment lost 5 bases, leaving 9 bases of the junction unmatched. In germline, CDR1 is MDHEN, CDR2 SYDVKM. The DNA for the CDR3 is TGTGCCAGCAGTCCGGCAGGGGGCGCGATTGGGGCCAACGTCCTGACTTTC. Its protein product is CASSPAGGAIGANVLTF.

CDR3 coding DNA: TGTGCCATCAAACGGACAGGGGGCGCGGGCTATGGCTACACCTTC. As protein: CAIKRTGGAGYGYTF. J is TRBJ1-2 and V is TRBV10-3; 11 positions agree with TRBD1. Germline V gene lookup returns CDR1 ENHRY and CDR2 SYGVKD. Trimming removed 7 bases from V and 4 bases from J; junction bases left unmatched: 8. This CDR3 is 15 amino acids long.

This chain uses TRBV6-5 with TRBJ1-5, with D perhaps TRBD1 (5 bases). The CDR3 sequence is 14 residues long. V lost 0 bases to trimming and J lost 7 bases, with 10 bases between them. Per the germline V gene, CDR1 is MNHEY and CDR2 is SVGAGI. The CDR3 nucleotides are TGTGCCAGCAGTTACTCGACAGCGGGCCAGCCCCAGCATTTT. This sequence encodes CASSYSTAGQPQHF.

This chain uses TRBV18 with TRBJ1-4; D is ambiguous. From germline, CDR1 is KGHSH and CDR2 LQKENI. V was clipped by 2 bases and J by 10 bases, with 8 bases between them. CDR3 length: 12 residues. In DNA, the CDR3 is TGTGCCAGCTCACCAGTGGTTGGAAAACTGTTTTTT. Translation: CASSPVVGKLFF.

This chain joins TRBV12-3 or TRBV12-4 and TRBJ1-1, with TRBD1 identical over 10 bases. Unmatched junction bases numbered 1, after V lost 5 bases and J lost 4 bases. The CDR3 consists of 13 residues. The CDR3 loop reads CASSGTGATEAFF. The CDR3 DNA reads TGTGCCAGCAGTGGGACAGGGGCCACTGAAGCTTTCTTT.

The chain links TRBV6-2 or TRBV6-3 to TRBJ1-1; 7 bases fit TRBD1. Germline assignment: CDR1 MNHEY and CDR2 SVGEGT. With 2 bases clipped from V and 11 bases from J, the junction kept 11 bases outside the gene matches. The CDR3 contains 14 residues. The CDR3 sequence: CASSYGTANFGAFF. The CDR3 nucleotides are TGTGCCAGCAGTTACGGGACAGCCAATTTTGGGGCTTTCTTT.

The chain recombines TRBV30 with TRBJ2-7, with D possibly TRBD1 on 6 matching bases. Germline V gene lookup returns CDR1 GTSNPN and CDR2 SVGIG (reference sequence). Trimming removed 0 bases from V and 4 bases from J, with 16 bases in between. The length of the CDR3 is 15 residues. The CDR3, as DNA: TGTGCCTGGAGTGTAGGGCAGGGGATCTTTTACGAGCAGTACTTC. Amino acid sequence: CAWSVGQGIFYEQYF.

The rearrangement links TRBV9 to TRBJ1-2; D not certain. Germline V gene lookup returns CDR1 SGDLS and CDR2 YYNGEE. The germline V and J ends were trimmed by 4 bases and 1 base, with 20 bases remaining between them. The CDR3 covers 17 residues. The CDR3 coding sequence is TGTGCCAGCAGCCCCCGCTCAAACTCCGGGAATAACTATGGCTACACCTTC. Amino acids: CASSPRSNSGNNYGYTF.

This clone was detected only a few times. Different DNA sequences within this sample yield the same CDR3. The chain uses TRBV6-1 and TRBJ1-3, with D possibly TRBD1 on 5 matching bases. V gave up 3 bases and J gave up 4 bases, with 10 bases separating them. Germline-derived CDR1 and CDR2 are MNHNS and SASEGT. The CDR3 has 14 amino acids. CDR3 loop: CASSDGAGGNTIYF. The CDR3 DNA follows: TGTGCCAGCAGTGACGGGGCGGGAGGAAACACCATATATTTT.

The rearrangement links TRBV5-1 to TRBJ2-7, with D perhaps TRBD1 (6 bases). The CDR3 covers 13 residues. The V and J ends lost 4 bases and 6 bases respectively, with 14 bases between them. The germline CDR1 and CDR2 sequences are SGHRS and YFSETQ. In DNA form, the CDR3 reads TGCGCCAGCAGCCCTCAGGGGTTCGCCGAGCAGTACTTC. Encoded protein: CASSPQGFAEQYF. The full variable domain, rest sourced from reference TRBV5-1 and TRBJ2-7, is KAGVTQTPRYLIKTRGQQVTLSCSPISGHRSVSWYQQTPGQGLQFLFEYFSETQRNKGNFPGRFSGRQFSNSRSEMNVSTLELGDSALYLCASSPQGFAEQYFGPGTRLTVT.

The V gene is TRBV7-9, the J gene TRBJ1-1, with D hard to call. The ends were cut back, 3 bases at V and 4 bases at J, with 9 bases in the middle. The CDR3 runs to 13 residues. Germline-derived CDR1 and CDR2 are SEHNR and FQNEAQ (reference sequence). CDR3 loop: CASSLGHPTEAFF. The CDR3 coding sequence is TGTGCCAGCAGCTTGGGCCACCCCACTGAAGCTTTCTTT.